This entry is about one T cell receptor (beta chain). No cognate antigen has been identified for it. A much larger clone sits a single nucleotide away, making a read error possible. Without any cell sorting, total RNA and DNA were extracted together from approximately 20-30 mg of bulk tissue using the AllPrep DNA/RNA mini kit. Between November 2015 and early 2016, roughly five patients in China with histopathologically diagnosed primary liver carcinoma had surgical resection. Chronic HBV infection was present in the patients, and the patients were treatment-naive at sampling. Each tumor was sampled at five spatially separated regions: the superior, inferior, left-lateral and right-lateral poles and the tumor centre. Histological examination found more than 85% viable tumor cells in every tumor sample. Fresh tumor and adjacent tissue pieces were bisected; one half was stored in RNAlater at -80°C, the other sent for histology.

This record comes from a study of tumor-infiltrating lymphocytes in primary liver carcinoma (dated by TCRdb to about 2017). Turning to the overall study: Of the five patients, three men and two women aged 30 to 69 years, four had hepatocellular carcinoma and one had combined HCC and intrahepatic cholangiocarcinoma. A total of 35 or so specimens from 5 patients, comprising roughly 25 tumor regions, 5 adjacent noncancerous liver tissues and 5 peripheral blood samples, were covered by TCRbeta repertoire sequencing. Samples yielded roughly 3.5 to 8 million productive TCRbeta reads; read depth did not differ significantly between tissue types. For each liver tumor, the study sampled five regions along with adjacent normal tissue and blood, and applied TCRbeta repertoire sequencing, expression microarrays and whole-exome sequencing. To link TCRbeta repertoire diversity to the local molecular phenotype, the 20 to 30 tumor region samples were profiled with Agilent mRNA microarrays. Technical replicate repertoires showed high reproducibility, with mean shared-clone rates about 0.86 and correlation coefficients above 0.95. Tumors of the five patients were stage T1-T3 N0M0 with maximum diameters of roughly 4.2 to 10 cm.

TCRbeta-specific cDNA was reverse-transcribed from 500 ng total RNA using a constant-region primer and ProtoScript II reverse transcriptase. Construction of the TCRbeta libraries relied on three nested rounds of multiplex PCR, following a slightly modified ARM-PCR procedure. Each of the first two PCR rounds ran for approximately 10 cycles using multiplex TRBV1-TRBV30 forward primers together with a Cbeta reverse primer. Sample barcodes and Illumina adapters were added in a final 25-cycle PCR with Deep VentR polymerase. Amplicons of 200-500 bp were gel-purified with a QIAquick gel extraction kit before sequencing. An Illumina HiSeq 2500 was used to sequence the TCRbeta amplicons with 250-bp paired-end reads. Turning to the authors' computational methods: Quality trimming of reads was performed with Trimmomatic v0.33, and paired reads were merged with FLASH v1.2.11 so that full CDR3 sequences could be recovered. V, D and J germline segments were assigned to the rearranged TCRbeta sequences using MiGEC v1.2.1b. VDJtools v1.0.0 computed clonotype statistics and Shannon-Wiener diversity indices. Except for diversity analysis, only each sample's 250 most abundant clonotypes were used in subsequent analyses to reduce sampling bias. The public reads were reanalyzed by TCRdb: fastp trimming at Q25, MiXCR alignment, in-frame beta chains only. Each CDR3 protein appears once, grouped with its most common genes and DNA. TCRdb, not the authors, supplied the V and J calls. This sample lists 50,000 to 70,000 distinct CDR3 sequences; less than 75% were detected once. Jointly, the top ten make up just over 55% of the sample.

General study outcomes and caveats: Repertoire overlap was found to be higher between tumor regions (mean around 35%) than between tumor-adjacent (about 17%) or tumor-blood (about 15%) pairs, consistent with antigen-driven expansion. A significantly larger repertoire fraction was made up by the top 250 clones in tumors than in blood (p = 0.039). Only about 7.5-25% of top clones were present in all five regions of a tumor, suggesting spatial heterogeneity of tumor-infiltrating T cells. Only five patients were included in the study, and the authors note that the findings should be validated in a larger study. Because sequencing covered only the TCR beta chain and unpaired alpha chains were not captured, true repertoire diversity is likely underestimated. Bulk unsorted samples precluded comparing CD4+ and CD8+ T cell repertoires.

In the germline V gene, CDR1 corresponds to MDHEN and CDR2 to SYDVKM. CDR3 length: 17 amino acids, cysteine to phenylalanine. Just CDR3 DNA is preserved here, 51 bases in frame from base 1. V is pared back by 6 bases and J by 0 bases, with 18 bases lying between the germline termini. The sequence is built from TRBV28 and TRBJ2-4; 6 matching bases give a weak D call of TRBD2. What was sequenced was liver tumor tissue from sampling region 2. This specimen's cell subset or site label, per the study, means: tumor region T2, inferior pole. The source is a man in his forties or fifties with primary liver carcinoma and hepatitis B virus infection. The bases are TGTGCCAGCAGCTCAGACCGGAGCGGGCTAGCCAAAAACATTCAGTACTTC. It is translated as CASSSDRSGLAKNIQYF.